This T cell receptor (beta chain) was documented in a study of cytomegalovirus exposure and HLA in healthy donors. Study as a whole: Earlier, 95 million to 140 million unique TCR beta sequences were recovered from 200 million or so T cells by an analysis.

Germline loops: CDR1 MNHEY, CDR2 SMNVEV (reference sequence). V lost 8 bases to trimming and J lost 7 bases, with 11 bases between them. This CDR3 has 12 residues. Study-wide results and caveats: Reportedly, cytomegalovirus status was diagnosed with high sensitivity and specificity.

Primers for the PCR totalled 60 Vbeta and 13 Jbeta. Using immunoSEQ multiplex PCR, the repertoire was profiled, and TCRdb retains in-frame clones only, with some absent. The sample holds about 190,000 clones, over 75% seen once. As regards this clone: Its antigen is currently unknown.

The clonotype originates from a man in his forties in good health and CMV-seropositive. This sequence joins TRBV27 and TRBJ2-2; D uncertain. What was sequenced was PBMCs. The CDR3 spells CASGQIGGELFF. The CDR3 coding sequence is TGTGCCAGCGGCCAGATTGGCGGGGAGCTGTTTTTT.